A selection of T cell receptor beta chains follows, all from one sample in a study of shared clonotypes between healthy human individuals. Libraries were prepared by immunoSEQ multiplex PCR; TCRdb keeps only in-frame clonotypes and omits some of them. Of about 690,000 clones listed, 80% to 95% are singletons. The sequenced sample consisted of memory CD8+ T cells from PBMCs. These receptors all stem from a man between 18 and 29 years old in good health. Some clones in this sample may be carry-over from other donors' samples. Both conserved end residues are part of each CDR3. Each record gives: D gene, J gene, V gene, clone size, CDR3 protein, CDR3 DNA. The D gene is left open where the match is weak. Not all rows give a size; the values are once, few, many and, for expanded clones, a class.

- | TRBJ2-3 | TRBV13 | - | CASSLEATRSTDTQYF | TGTGCCAGCAGCTTAGAAGCCACCAGAAGCACAGATACGCAGTATTTT
- | TRBJ1-1 | TRBV7-8 | - | CASSQGDRLNTEAFF | TGTGCCAGCAGCCAAGGGGACCGCTTGAACACTGAAGCTTTCTTT
TRBD2 | TRBJ2-7 | TRBV28 | - | CASSMTSGYEQYF | TGTGCCAGCAGTATGACTAGCGGCTACGAGCAGTACTTC
TRBD2 | TRBJ2-1 | TRBV11-1 | once | CASSRRREGSYNEQFF | TGTGCCAGCAGCAGAAGGCGGGAGGGCTCCTACAATGAGCAGTTCTTC
- | TRBJ2-1 | TRBV29-1 | - | CSVDSNQKRTVGYEQFF | TGCAGCGTTGATTCGAACCAGAAAAGGACAGTGGGCTATGAGCAGTTCTTC
- | TRBJ1-2 | TRBV29-1 | - | CSVLSRGYGYTF | TGCAGCGTTTTGTCGAGGGGCTATGGCTACACCTTC
- | TRBJ2-1 | TRBV9 | - | CASSVSRVGLNEQFF | TGTGCCAGCAGCGTAAGTAGAGTGGGCCTCAATGAGCAGTTCTTC
- | TRBJ2-3 | TRBV27 | - | CASRGRHRTDTQYF | TGTGCCAGCAGGGGGAGGCACCGCACAGATACGCAGTATTTT
- | TRBJ2-2 | TRBV25-1 | - | CASSDYGGPNTGELFF | TGTGCCAGCAGTGATTATGGAGGGCCCAACACCGGGGAGCTGTTTTTT
- | TRBJ1-5 | TRBV5-1 | - | CASSLAGLNQPQHF | TGCGCCAGCAGCTTGGCGGGGCTCAATCAGCCCCAGCATTTT
- | TRBJ1-5 | TRBV5-5 | once | CASSLFRAGQPQHF | TGTGCCAGCAGTCTGTTTAGAGCTGGTCAGCCCCAGCATTTT
- | TRBJ1-1 | TRBV7-9 | few | CASSFLGEEEAFF | TGTGCCAGCAGCTTTTTGGGGGAGGAAGAAGCTTTCTTT
- | TRBJ2-1 | TRBV5-1 | - | CASSPDEWGRLGNEQFF | TGCGCCAGCAGCCCGGATGAATGGGGGAGACTAGGCAATGAGCAGTTCTTC
TRBD1 | TRBJ1-6 | TRBV11-2 | - | CASSSGTGLTRNSPLHF | TGTGCCAGCAGCTCGGGGACAGGGTTAACGAGAAATTCACCCCTCCACTTT
TRBD2 | TRBJ2-7 | TRBV13 | once | CASSGLAGAHGEQYF | TGTGCCAGCAGCGGACTAGCGGGAGCCCACGGCGAGCAGTACTTC
- | TRBJ2-1 | TRBV27 | - | CASSTITYYNEQFF | TGTGCCAGCAGCACAATAACTTACTACAATGAGCAGTTCTTC
- | TRBJ2-3 | TRBV11-2 | - | CASSQTTEVGTDTQYF | TGTGCCAGCAGCCAAACGACGGAAGTTGGTACAGATACGCAGTATTTT
TRBD1 | TRBJ2-7 | TRBV30 | - | CAWGMGTALSYEQYF | TGTGCCTGGGGAATGGGGACAGCTCTCTCCTACGAGCAGTACTTC
- | TRBJ1-1 | TRBV7-8 | - | CASRPKTVLNTEAFF | TGTGCCAGCAGACCTAAGACAGTTCTGAACACTGAAGCTTTCTTT
- | TRBJ2-2 | TRBV30 | - | CAWSEVQTGELFF | TGTGCCTGGAGTGAGGTGCAGACCGGGGAGCTGTTTTTT
- | TRBJ1-5 | TRBV5-6 | - | CASSSSWTEYSNQPQHF | TGTGCCAGCAGCTCGTCCTGGACAGAATATAGCAATCAGCCCCAGCATTTT
- | TRBJ1-1 | TRBV5-6 | - | CASTGRGGNTEAFF | TGTGCCTCCACCGGGAGGGGGGGGAACACTGAAGCTTTCTTT
TRBD2 | TRBJ2-1 | TRBV7-9 | - | CASSPSTSGAYNEQFF | TGTGCCAGCAGCCCCTCGACTAGCGGAGCCTACAATGAGCAGTTCTTC
TRBD2 | TRBJ2-7 | TRBV29-1 | - | CSVEGLAGSYEQYF | TGCAGCGTTGAAGGACTAGCGGGCAGTTACGAGCAGTACTTC
- | TRBJ1-2 | TRBV2 | - | CASSTIAFRANYGYTF | TGTGCCAGCAGTACCATCGCCTTTCGGGCTAACTATGGCTACACCTTC
- | TRBJ2-2 | TRBV15 | - | CATRSFKQRNTGELFF | TGTGCCACCAGGTCGTTTAAACAACGGAACACCGGGGAGCTGTTTTTT
- | TRBJ2-1 | TRBV27 | - | CASSLLQGREQFF | TGTGCCAGCAGTTTACTCCAGGGGCGTGAGCAGTTCTTC
- | TRBJ2-7 | TRBV7-9 | once | CASTQSRQARLTYEQYF | TGTGCCAGCACCCAATCAAGACAGGCTAGGTTAACCTACGAGCAGTACTTC
- | TRBJ2-7 | TRBV9 | - | CASSVRGIGEQYF | TGTGCCAGCAGCGTCAGGGGAATCGGCGAGCAGTACTTC
TRBD2 | TRBJ2-7 | TRBV28 | - | CASSWTSDYEQYF | TGTGCCAGCAGTTGGACTAGCGACTACGAGCAGTACTTC
- | TRBJ2-1 | TRBV9 | - | CASSVAGNLYNEQFF | TGTGCCAGCAGCGTAGCGGGGAATCTCTACAATGAGCAGTTCTTC
- | TRBJ2-1 | TRBV29-1 | - | CSVSGTINNEQFF | TGCAGCGTCTCCGGGACAATCAACAATGAGCAGTTCTTC
TRBD1 | TRBJ2-7 | TRBV6-5 | once | CASSHSGQGPVEQYF | TGTGCCAGCAGTCACTCGGGACAGGGGCCCGTCGAGCAGTACTTC
- | TRBJ1-1 | TRBV2 | few | CASSEGARLEAFF | TGTGCCAGCAGTGAAGGGGCACGGCTTGAAGCTTTCTTT
- | TRBJ1-1 | TRBV5-5 | - | CASSLRRQVNEAFF | TGTGCCAGCAGCTTAAGAAGACAGGTGAATGAAGCTTTCTTT
TRBD2 | TRBJ2-7 | TRBV2 | - | CASRPGLAVEQYF | TGTGCCAGCAGGCCGGGACTAGCAGTCGAGCAGTACTTC
- | TRBJ1-1 | TRBV19 | - | CASSEGTMNTEAFF | TGTGCCAGTAGTGAGGGGACCATGAACACTGAAGCTTTCTTT
- | TRBJ2-7 | TRBV27 | - | CASSPRGAYEQYF | TGTGCCAGCAGTCCCCGGGGTGCATACGAGCAGTACTTC
- | TRBJ2-6 | TRBV7-9 | once | CASSLGTVVAGANVLTF | TGTGCCAGCAGCCTCGGGACGGTAGTAGCCGGGGCCAACGTCCTGACTTTC
- | TRBJ2-1 | TRBV29-1 | - | CSALTRGSNEQFF | TGCAGCGCCCTGACACGAGGGAGCAATGAGCAGTTCTTC
- | TRBJ1-1 | TRBV30 | - | CAWSIDINTEAFF | TGTGCCTGGAGTATAGACATTAACACTGAAGCTTTCTTT
- | TRBJ2-7 | TRBV27 | once | CASSLGLSYEQYF | TGTGCCAGCAGTTTAGGATTATCCTACGAGCAGTACTTC
- | TRBJ2-7 | TRBV27 | - | CASSLSSRHYEQYF | TGTGCCAGCAGTTTATCGTCCAGGCACTACGAGCAGTACTTC
- | TRBJ2-7 | TRBV19 | - | CASSLPGAGIYEQYF | TGTGCCAGTAGTCTCCCCGGGGCAGGAATCTACGAGCAGTACTTC
TRBD1 | TRBJ2-5 | TRBV5-1 | - | CASSFSIRDRGLETQYF | TGCGCCAGCAGTTTTTCAATCCGGGACAGGGGGCTGGAGACCCAGTACTTC
- | TRBJ1-1 | TRBV19 | - | CASSMVRGPEAFF | TGTGCCAGTAGTATGGTAAGGGGCCCTGAAGCTTTCTTT
- | TRBJ2-1 | TRBV15 | - | CATSSPHGSSYNEQFF | TGTGCCACCAGCAGCCCCCACGGGAGCTCCTACAATGAGCAGTTCTTC
- | TRBJ2-5 | TRBV4-1 | - | CASSHDPGPEETQYF | TGCGCCAGCAGCCATGATCCGGGGCCAGAAGAGACCCAGTACTTC
- | TRBJ2-1 | TRBV19 | - | CASSSPRVLPHEQFF | TGTGCCAGTAGTAGTCCTCGGGTCCTCCCCCATGAGCAGTTCTTC
- | TRBJ2-7 | TRBV27 | - | CASSPGRTYEQYF | TGTGCCAGCAGCCCCGGACGGACCTACGAGCAGTACTTC
TRBD1 | TRBJ2-7 | TRBV5-5 | once | CASSAARTGSSYEQYF | TGTGCCAGCAGCGCAGCCAGGACAGGATCATCCTACGAGCAGTACTTC
- | TRBJ1-2 | TRBV19 | - | CAPGSANYGYTF | TGTGCCCCAGGTTCGGCTAACTATGGCTACACCTTC